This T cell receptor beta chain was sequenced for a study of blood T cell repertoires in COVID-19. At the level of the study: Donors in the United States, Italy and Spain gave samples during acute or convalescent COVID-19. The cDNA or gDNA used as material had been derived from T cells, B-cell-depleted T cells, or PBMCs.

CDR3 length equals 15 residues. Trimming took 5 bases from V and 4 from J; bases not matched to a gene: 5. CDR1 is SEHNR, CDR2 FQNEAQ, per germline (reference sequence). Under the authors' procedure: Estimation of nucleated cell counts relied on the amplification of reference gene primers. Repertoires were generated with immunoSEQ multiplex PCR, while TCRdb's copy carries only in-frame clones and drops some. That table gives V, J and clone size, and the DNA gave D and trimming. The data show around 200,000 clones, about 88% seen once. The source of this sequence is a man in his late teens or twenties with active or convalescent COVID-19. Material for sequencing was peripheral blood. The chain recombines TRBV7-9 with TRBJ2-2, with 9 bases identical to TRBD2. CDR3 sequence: CASSPLAGPTGELFF. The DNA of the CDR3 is TGTGCCAGCAGCCCGCTAGCGGGGCCCACCGGGGAGCTGTTTTTT.